The TCR beta chain under discussion was sequenced for a study of beta chain features in type 1 diabetes. About the study: Examination spanned roughly 110 million sorted cells from all samples. Whole-study findings and limits: Compared to healthy donors, patients appeared to have naive, central memory and Treg TCRB repertoires that were more alike. Type 1 diabetes patients had moderately but significantly shorter TCRB CDR3s in all four CD4+ subsets.

The entirety of the isolated RNA underwent reverse transcription, so expressed TCRB transcripts were sequenced. Profiling relied on immunoSEQ multiplex PCR, and the TCRdb table lists in-frame clones only, not all of them. Here the sample spans 300,000 to 450,000 clones, roughly an eighth being singletons. The CDR3 runs to 11 residues. V gave up 3 bases and J gave up 5 bases, with 3 bases separating them. Germline V gene lookup returns CDR1 MDHEN and CDR2 SYDVKM. There are a few counts of this clone. Its specificity is unknown. The gene calls are TRBV28 and TRBJ2-3; D is undetermined. The material sequenced was naive CD4+ T cells from blood. The receptor was isolated from a man between 18 and 29 years old in good health. The CDR3 nucleotides read TGTGCCAGCAGTTTCGGAGATACGCAGTATTTT. This encodes CASSFGDTQYF.